This passage covers 21 T cell receptor beta chains from one sample sequenced in a study of neurological immune-mediated disorders (dated by TCRdb to the late 2010s). Receptor amplification or capture employed 5' RACE. Sequencing took place on an Illumina HiSeq 2500. TCRdb reran the public reads through fastp at Q25 and MiXCR, keeping productive beta chains. Each record represents a unique CDR3 protein, reported with the most common genes and DNA among its rows. The sample table records 87,000 or so distinct CDR3 sequences; under 4.5% of these occur just once. In total, the top ten clones hold 2.5% to 3% of the sample. Sequenced: PBMCs. These receptors came from a woman in her forties or fifties with multiple sclerosis.

Ten or more counts support this clonotype. This rearrangement joins TRBV27 to TRBJ2-6; 9 nucleotides line up with TRBD2. Losses at the gene ends were 8 bases for V and 0 bases for J; bases not matched to a gene: 5. Germline V gives CDR1 MNHEY, CDR2 SMNVEV (reference sequence). CDR3 length: 16 amino acids. The chain's CDR3 is CASGSGGSSGANVLTF. DNA of the CDR3: TGTGCCAGCGGCAGCGGGGGGAGCTCTGGGGCCAACGTCCTGACTTTC.

This clonotype showed up many times. J is TRBJ2-2 and V is TRBV12-3 or TRBV12-4; D ambiguous. The CDR3 totals 13 residues. V lost 8 bases and J 6 bases, leaving 13 bases between the germline ends. CDR3 DNA sequence: TGTGCCAGCCTCCTCACGGTAGCCGGGGAGCTGTTTTTT. This gives the protein CASLLTVAGELFF.

A word on this clonotype: A much larger clone differs by one base, so this may be a read error. The chain joins TRBV27 to TRBJ2-4, with D maybe TRBD1 (5 bases). The V gene's germline CDR1 is MNHEY and CDR2 SMNVEV (reference sequence). CDR3 length: 14 amino acids. V was clipped by 2 bases and J by 3 bases, with 8 bases between them. The CDR3 spells CASSLGADKNIQYF. In nucleotides, the CDR3 is TGTGCCAGCAGTTTAGGGGCAGACAAAAACATTCAGTACTTC.

Many counts were recorded for this clonotype. V gene TRBV5-1 combines with J gene TRBJ2-7; 7 nucleotides match TRBD2. V lost 0 bases to trimming and J lost 3 bases; unmatched junction nucleotides: 3. This CDR3 has 14 amino acids. Germline V CDR1 and CDR2: SGHRS, YFSETQ. CDR3 loop: CASSLAGGGYEQYF. In DNA form, the CDR3 reads TGCGCCAGCAGCTTGGCCGGCGGGGGCTACGAGCAGTACTTC.

This clonotype was counted at least ten times. J is TRBJ2-4 and V is TRBV5-1, with D perhaps being TRBD1 or TRBD2 (5 bases each). Per the germline V gene, CDR1 is SGHRS and CDR2 is YFSETQ. Trimming took off 5 bases at V and 1 base at J, with 16 bases between the two ends. CDR3 length: 16 amino acids. The CDR3 protein is CASRPGTQDAKNIQYF. The CDR3, as DNA: TGCGCCAGCAGACCCGGGACCCAGGACGCCAAAAACATTCAGTACTTC.

This clonotype was detected many times. This rearrangement joins TRBV10-1 to TRBJ2-3; unclear D gene. The V gene's germline CDR1 is WNHNN and CDR2 SYGVQD (reference sequence). The CDR3 is 15 residues long. With 2 bases removed from V and 4 bases from J, the gap between germline ends came to 13 bases. CDR3 in DNA: TGCGCCAGCAGTGAGACCGACCTGGGCGCAGATACGCAGTATTTT. Amino acids: CASSETDLGADTQYF.

This clonotype was observed at least ten times. This rearrangement joins TRBV9 to TRBJ2-1; D is unresolved. Germline lookup yields CDR1 SGDLS and CDR2 YYNGEE. This CDR3 is 16 amino acids long. Trimming cost V 3 bases and J 2 bases, with 15 bases left between them. The CDR3 DNA is TGTGCCAGCAGCGCCCGACTTGGTTTTACCTACAATGAGCAGTTCTTC. This translates into CASSARLGFTYNEQFF.

This clonotype has at least ten counts. This chain uses TRBV7-2 with TRBJ2-3, with 11 bases matching TRBD2. The junction had 10 bases not matched to a gene; V was cut back by 0 bases and J by 2 bases. There are 19 residues in the CDR3. Per germline, CDR1 SGHTA and CDR2 FQGNSA. CDR3 DNA sequence: TGTGCCAGCAGCTTAGCGCTTTTTCCTAGCGGGGGGTCCACAGATACGCAGTATTTT. Its translation is CASSLALFPSGGSTDTQYF.

The table lists this clonotype with many counts. CDR3 DNA sequence: TGTGCCAGCAGCTTAGTTGGAAATCTGAACACTGAAGCTTTCTTT. Protein: CASSLVGNLNTEAFF. This chain uses TRBV7-2 with TRBJ1-1; D unclear. The CDR3 contains 15 residues. Germline values: CDR1 SGHTA, CDR2 FQGNSA. The V end lost 1 base, the J end lost 0 bases, and 9 bases lay between the germline ends.

This clonotype showed up many times. The chain couples TRBV7-6 to TRBJ2-7, with TRBD1 matching 9 bases. The CDR3 runs 15 residues. The ends lost 5 bases at V and 0 bases at J; junction bases unmatched: 5. Germline V gene data show CDR1 as SGHVS and CDR2 as FNYEAQ. The CDR3 loop is CASSPRTGASYEQYF. The CDR3 nucleotides are TGTGCCAGCAGCCCGCGGACAGGGGCCTCCTACGAGCAGTACTTC.

This clonotype was detected many times. The rearrangement links TRBV20-1 to TRBJ2-3; 8 bases align to TRBD2. This CDR3 region has 14 residues. The V gene end was trimmed by 7 bases and the J gene end by 0 bases; junction bases not matched to a gene: 6. Germline V gene sequence: CDR1 DFQATT, CDR2 SNEGSKA (reference sequence). CDR3 DNA sequence: TGCAGTGTCGATAGCGGGACTAGCACAGATACGCAGTATTTT. Translating gives CSVDSGTSTDTQYF.

This clonotype was picked up many times. V usage is TRBV7-9 and J usage is TRBJ2-1, with D maybe TRBD2 (7 bases). From germline, CDR1 is SEHNR and CDR2 FQNEAQ (reference sequence). The CDR3 is 16 residues long. V shed 4 bases and J shed 3 bases, with 16 bases lying between them. CDR3 DNA sequence: TGTGCCAGCAGCTCAAAGGGGAGGGGGAACTACAATGAGCAGTTCTTC. Its protein is CASSSKGRGNYNEQFF.

At least ten counts were recorded for this clonotype. V is TRBV20-1 and J is TRBJ1-5; D not resolved. Trimming took 2 bases from V and 3 from J, leaving 14 bases between them. This CDR3 has 15 residues. From germline, CDR1 is DFQATT and CDR2 SNEGSKA (reference sequence). CDR3 sequence: CSARQTRSNNQPQHF. The CDR3 nucleotides are TGCAGTGCTAGACAGACTAGATCGAACAATCAGCCCCAGCATTTT.

This clonotype was detected ten times or more. The rearrangement uses TRBV18 and TRBJ1-5; D ambiguous. This CDR3 has 14 amino acids. Germline V CDR1 and CDR2: KGHSH, LQKENI. Trimming took 2 bases from V and 3 from J, leaving 8 bases between them. DNA for the CDR3: TGTGCCAGCTCACCATCTCCATACAATCAGCCCCAGCATTTT. Its protein product is CASSPSPYNQPQHF.

This clonotype was seen ten or more times. This rearrangement joins TRBV20-1 to TRBJ2-5; D may be TRBD1 (6 bases). Per germline, CDR1 DFQATT and CDR2 SNEGSKA (reference sequence). CDR3 length: 12 residues. The germline V and J ends were trimmed by 3 bases and 5 bases, with 10 bases remaining between them. CDR3 in amino acids: CSASGQGETQYF. The CDR3 bases are TGCAGTGCTAGCGGGCAGGGGGAGACCCAGTACTTC.

There are many counts of this clonotype. The chain carries TRBV6-5 and TRBJ1-1; TRBD1 matches 8 bases. CDR1 and CDR2 from the germline V gene are MNHEY and SVGAGI. Trimming took 2 bases from V and 4 from J; bases not matched to a gene: 12. The CDR3 loop spans 17 amino acids. The CDR3 loop is CASSYRSTRTGGTEAFF. The DNA of the CDR3 is TGTGCCAGCAGTTACCGGTCCACCAGAACAGGGGGCACTGAAGCTTTCTTT.

This clonotype has ten or more counts. The V call is TRBV20-1, the J call TRBJ2-7; 13 bases fit TRBD2. CDR3 size: 15 residues. V lost 0 bases and J lost 10; bases outside the gene matches: 9. CDR1 is DFQATT and CDR2 is SNEGSKA in the germline V gene (reference sequence). The CDR3 DNA reads TGCAGTGCTAGAGATATGGGGACTAGCGGGGCGGAACAGTACTTC. Amino acid sequence: CSARDMGTSGAEQYF.

This clonotype was counted at least ten times. The V gene is TRBV5-1, the J gene TRBJ1-1; a possible D gene is TRBD1 (6 bases). Germline V gene data show CDR1 as SGHRS and CDR2 as YFSETQ. With 0 bases removed from V and 8 bases from J, the gap between germline ends came to 20 bases. This CDR3 comprises 16 residues. This chain's CDR3 is CASSLDTGFGSTEAFF. The CDR3 bases are TGCGCCAGCAGCTTGGATACAGGGTTCGGAAGCACCGAAGCTTTCTTT.

The table lists this clonotype with many counts. This chain uses TRBV14 with TRBJ2-7; the D gene is possibly TRBD1 (6 bases). The CDR3 totals 15 residues. Germline CDR1 and CDR2: SGHDN and FVKESK. V dropped 5 bases and J dropped 2 bases, with 16 bases sitting between them. CDR3 sequence reads: CASSTRTVGPYEQYF. The CDR3 nucleotides are TGTGCCAGCAGCACCCGGACAGTTGGCCCCTACGAGCAGTACTTC.

This clonotype was observed many times. The chain combines TRBV7-2 with TRBJ2-3, with D perhaps being TRBD1 or TRBD2 (6 bases each). Germline CDR1 and CDR2: SGHTA and FQGNSA. Trimming took off 5 bases at V and 6 bases at J, with 21 bases between the two ends. The CDR3 sequence is 16 residues long. The CDR3 DNA sequence: TGTGCCAGCAGCCTTAGGAAGGGGGGCGGAGGGGATACGCAGTATTTT. Its translation is CASSLRKGGGGDTQYF. Full variable domain (remainder filled in from reference TRBV7-2 and TRBJ2-3): GAGVSQSPSNKVTEKGKDVELRCDPISGHTALYWYRQSLGQGLEFLIYFQGNSAPDKSGLPSDRFSAERTGGSVSTLTIQRTQQEDSAVYLCASSLRKGGGGDTQYFGPGTRLTVL.

This clonotype was observed at least ten times. The V and J genes are TRBV6-6 and TRBJ2-3; 9 nucleotides line up with TRBD2. This CDR3 comprises 17 residues. V shed 5 bases and J 7 bases; nucleotides not matched to a gene: 16. Per the germline V gene, CDR1 is MNHNY and CDR2 is SVGAGI (reference sequence). CDR3 coding DNA: TGTGCCAGCAGTCCCCTACGGGGCGGGGGGGGGTCGAATACGCAGTATTTT. Translating it yields CASSPLRGGGGSNTQYF.